Listed here are 20 T cell receptor beta chains from one sample, sequenced in a study of T cell changes during pregnancy in multiple sclerosis. Clones were read by immunoSEQ multiplex PCR, and TCRdb kept only the in-frame ones, dropping some. The data show around 61,000 clones, around 90% seen once. Sequences were derived from peripheral blood, sampled in the first trimester of pregnancy. Source of these receptors: a female donor in good health, enrolled as a control in a pregnancy study.

This clone has only a few counts. The chain carries TRBV19 and TRBJ1-6; the D gene is possibly TRBD1 (5 bases). The V end was cut by 3 bases, the J end by 6 bases, with 12 bases between. The CDR3 length is 15 residues. In germline, CDR1 is LNHDA, CDR2 SQIVND (reference sequence). The CDR3 nucleotides read TGTGCCAGTAGTATGGGGGGACGGATTAATTCACCCCTCCACTTT. Translating gives CASSMGGRINSPLHF.

V gene TRBV5-1 combines with J gene TRBJ2-1, with TRBD2 matching 10 bases. The CDR3 is 16 residues long. V lost 4 bases to trimming and J lost 8 bases; unmatched junction nucleotides: 12. Germline values: CDR1 SGHRS, CDR2 YFSETQ. Here the CDR3 DNA reads TGCGCCAGCAGCCTTCGGACTAGCGGTGTTGAAGATGAGCAGTTCTTC. This sequence encodes CASSLRTSGVEDEQFF.

The CDR3 here is CASSQERLAASYNEQFF. The CDR3 DNA sequence: TGCGCCAGCAGCCAAGAGCGACTAGCGGCATCCTACAATGAGCAGTTCTTC. The genes are TRBV4-3 and TRBJ2-1; 9 positions agree with TRBD2. The CDR3 is 17 amino acids. V lost 0 bases and J lost 1; bases outside the gene matches: 4. CDR1 and CDR2 (germline): LGHNA, YSLEER.

In DNA form, the CDR3 reads TGTGCCAGCAGCATTGGACAGGGGTCCTTATTGGGAACTGAAGCTTTCTTT. This translates into CASSIGQGSLLGTEAFF. The genes are TRBV27 and TRBJ1-1; 9 bases align to TRBD1. There are 17 residues in the CDR3. The germline CDR1 and CDR2 sequences are MNHEY and SMNVEV (reference sequence). J lost 5 bases, V lost 6 bases, and 16 bases had no gene match.

The genes are TRBV11-3 and TRBJ1-2, with unresolved D. Germline V gene lookup returns CDR1 SGHNT and CDR2 YENEEA. The V gene lost 4 bases and the J gene lost 8 bases, with 23 bases spanning the gap. The CDR3 runs 16 residues. The CDR3: CASSYVGTYGERGYTF. The CDR3 nucleotides are TGTGCCAGCAGCTACGTCGGAACCTACGGGGAACGAGGCTACACCTTC.

J is TRBJ2-7 and V is TRBV18; 7 nucleotides align to TRBD1. This CDR3 has 16 residues. The germline V gene encodes CDR1 KGHSH and CDR2 LQKENI. J was trimmed by 0 bases and V by 2 bases; bases with no gene match: 7. CDR3 in DNA: TGTGCCAGCTCACCATCCCAGAGACAGGGCTCCTACGAGCAGTACTTC. Residues: CASSPSQRQGSYEQYF.

The gene calls are TRBV7-2 and TRBJ1-1; perhaps TRBD1 as D (6 bases). The CDR3 sequence is 14 residues long. Germline V lookup: CDR1 SGHTA, CDR2 FQGNSA. The ends were cut back, 5 bases at V and 0 bases at J, with 10 bases in the middle. DNA for the CDR3: TGTGCCAGCAGCCCAGGGACACTGAACACTGAAGCTTTCTTT. It specifies CASSPGTLNTEAFF.

The gene calls are TRBV5-1 and TRBJ1-3; a weak D match, TRBD1 (5 bases). The germline V gene has CDR1 SGHRS and CDR2 YFSETQ. V was pared by 0 bases and J by 1 base, with 8 bases between. The CDR3 consists of 15 residues. The CDR3 is CASSLEAGSGNTIYF. CDR3 DNA: TGCGCCAGCAGCTTGGAGGCAGGGTCTGGAAACACCATATATTTT.

The chain is built from TRBV13 and TRBJ1-1; D not resolved. The ends were cut back, 1 base at V and 1 base at J, with 7 bases in the middle. From germline, CDR1 is PRHDT and CDR2 FYEKMQ (reference sequence). CDR3 length equals 14 residues. The CDR3 DNA is TGTGCCAGCAGCTTAGTCCGGGAGAACACTGAAGCTTTCTTT. It translates to CASSLVRENTEAFF.

This chain connects TRBV6-6 to TRBJ2-4, with 10 bases identical to TRBD1. The CDR3 covers 15 residues. Germline CDR1 reads MNHNY; CDR2 reads SVGAGI (reference sequence). J gave up 7 bases and V 5 bases, and 8 bases lay outside the gene matches. CDR3 coding DNA: TGTGCCAGCAGTAATTCCGGGACAGGGGTCAACATTCAGTACTTC. Amino acid sequence: CASSNSGTGVNIQYF.

The chain employs TRBV19 and TRBJ1-1, with no clear D. CDR1 and CDR2 (germline): LNHDA, SQIVND (reference sequence). With 3 bases removed from V and 5 bases from J, the gap between germline ends came to 10 bases. The CDR3 is made up of 13 amino acids. CDR3 sequence: CASSILDLTEAFF. The CDR3 nucleotides are TGTGCCAGTAGTATCCTAGACTTGACTGAAGCTTTCTTT.

V and J are TRBV27 and TRBJ2-7; D unclear. V was clipped by 3 bases and J by 7 bases, with 10 bases between them. The CDR3 has 12 amino acids. CDR1 and CDR2 from the germline V gene are MNHEY and SMNVEV (reference sequence). In DNA form, the CDR3 reads TGTGCCAGCAGTTTTCGGAGTGGGGAGCAGTACTTC. Protein sequence: CASSFRSGEQYF.

The V and J genes are TRBV19 and TRBJ2-2, with 10 bases lining up with TRBD2. CDR1 is LNHDA and CDR2 is SQIVND in the germline V gene (reference sequence). The CDR3 loop spans 14 amino acids. With 8 bases clipped from V and 4 bases from J, the junction kept 4 bases outside the gene matches. The CDR3 region has the DNA TGTGCCAGTTCTGGACTAGCGGCCACCGGGGAGCTGTTTTTT. Its translation is CASSGLAATGELFF.

This clone has a single count. One end of the junction is discordant with germline, which a read error may explain. This chain connects TRBV7-3 to TRBJ1-3; 9 nucleotides align to TRBD1. The germline gives CDR1 SGHTA, CDR2 FQGTGA. The CDR3 extends over 15 amino acids. CDR3 residues: CASSLTGGTGNTIYF. For the CDR3, the DNA is TGTGCCAGCAGCCTAACAGGGGGCACTGGAAACACCATATATTTT.

This chain joins TRBV5-4 and TRBJ1-1, with D perhaps TRBD1 (6 bases). This CDR3 comprises 16 residues. With 4 bases removed from V and 0 bases from J, the gap between germline ends came to 16 bases. Germline V gives CDR1 SGHNT, CDR2 YYREEE (reference sequence). CDR3 protein: CASSTGHQTLNTEAFF. CDR3 bases: TGTGCCAGCAGCACGGGACACCAAACGCTGAACACTGAAGCTTTCTTT.

V gene TRBV12-5 combines with J gene TRBJ1-5; D gene unclear. The CDR3 is 16 residues long. The V and J ends lost 1 base and 4 bases respectively, with 14 bases between them. In germline, CDR1 is LGHNT, CDR2 FRNRAP. As DNA, the CDR3 is TGTGCTAGTGGTTTGGGGATACGCCAGGAAAATCAGCCCCAGCATTTT. It specifies CASGLGIRQENQPQHF.

The chain combines TRBV7-6 with TRBJ2-1, with TRBD2 matching over 7 bases. The CDR3 spans 15 residues. V gave up 5 bases and J gave up 5 bases; unmatched junction bases: 9. The V gene's germline CDR1 is SGHVS and CDR2 FNYEAQ. CDR3 amino acids: CASSGGGTTNNEQFF. The CDR3 nucleotides are TGTGCCAGCAGCGGGGGAGGGACTACAAACAATGAGCAGTTCTTC.

V gene TRBV15 combines with J gene TRBJ2-3; no clear D gene. V was clipped by 0 bases and J by 10 bases, with 5 bases between them. The CDR3 has 11 residues. The V gene's germline CDR1 is LNHNV and CDR2 YYDKDF (reference sequence). The CDR3: CATSRDSAQYF. DNA of the CDR3: TGTGCCACCAGCAGAGATTCGGCGCAGTATTTT.

The chain joins TRBV15 to TRBJ1-1, with 7 bases fitting TRBD1. This CDR3 comprises 14 residues. Trimming removed 9 bases from V and 7 bases from J; junction bases left unmatched: 14. The V gene's germline CDR1 is LNHNV and CDR2 YYDKDF (reference sequence). The DNA for the CDR3 is TGTGCCACAAACCCCGGAGACAGGGTAGGTGAAGCTTTCTTT. The encoded protein is CATNPGDRVGEAFF. Using reference TRBV15 and TRBJ1-1 for the parts outside the CDR3, the full variable domain is DAMVIQNPRYQVTQFGKPVTLSCSQTLNHNVMYWYQQKSSQAPKLLFHYYDKDFNNEADTPDNFQSRRPNTSFCFLDIRSPGLGDTAMYLCATNPGDRVGEAFFGQGTRLTVV.

This clone appeared a single time. The chain has TRBV9 and TRBJ1-2; TRBD1 might be the D (6 bases). Trimming pared 0 bases from V and 4 bases from J, leaving 7 bases between. This CDR3 comprises 13 residues. Germline CDR1 is SGDLS and CDR2 is YYNGEE. CDR3 sequence reads: CASSVEQGYGYTF. CDR3 nucleotide sequence: TGTGCCAGCAGCGTAGAACAGGGCTATGGCTACACCTTC. The full variable domain, its missing parts supplied by reference TRBV9 and TRBJ1-2, is DSGVTQTPKHLITATGQRVTLRCSPRSGDLSVYWYQQSLDQGLQFLIQYYNGEERAKGNILERFSAQQFPDLHSELNLSSLELGDSALYFCASSVEQGYGYTFGSGTRLTVV.